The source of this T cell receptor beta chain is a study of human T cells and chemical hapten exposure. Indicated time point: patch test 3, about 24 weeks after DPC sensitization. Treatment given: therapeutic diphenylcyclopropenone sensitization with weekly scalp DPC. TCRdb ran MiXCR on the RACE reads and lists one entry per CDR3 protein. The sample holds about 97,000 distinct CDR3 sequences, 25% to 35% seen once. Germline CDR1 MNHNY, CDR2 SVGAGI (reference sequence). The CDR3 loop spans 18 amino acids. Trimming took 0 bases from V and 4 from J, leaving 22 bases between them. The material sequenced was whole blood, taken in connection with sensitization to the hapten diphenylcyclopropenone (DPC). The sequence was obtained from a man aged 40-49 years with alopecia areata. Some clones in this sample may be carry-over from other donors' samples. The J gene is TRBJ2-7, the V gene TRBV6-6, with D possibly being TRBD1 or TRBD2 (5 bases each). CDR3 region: CASSYSGQDSPRLYEQYF. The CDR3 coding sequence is TGTGCCAGCAGTTACTCGGGGCAGGACTCCCCACGATTATACGAGCAGTACTTC.